This T cell receptor beta chain was sequenced for a study of T cell repertoires in cytomegalovirus infection. Study as a whole: Used in the study were CMV epitopes, some recently identified and HLA-C-restricted, others well-studied and HLA-B-restricted. Public TCR beta signatures marked donors with CMV infection and the matching HLA. Study-level points and caveats: Across the ex vivo response, the dominant clonotypes were HLA-C-restricted CMV-specific TCR beta clonotypes.

TCRdb passed the reads through MiXCR, listing each CDR3 protein once. The repertoire includes 200,000 to 250,000 distinct CDR3 sequences, 38% of them detected once, and around 60% sits in the top ten. V shed 4 bases and J 1 base; nucleotides not matched to a gene: 6. The CDR3 has 15 residues. Germline CDR1 reads MNHEY; CDR2 reads SMNVEV (reference sequence). As to this clonotype: Its antigen is not known.

The chain has TRBV27 and TRBJ1-1; TRBD1 aligns across 7 bases. This specimen was CD8+ T cells from cultured PBMCs, taken from culture after CMV antigen stimulation. The receptor was derived from a human donor in good health (CMV status not recorded). Some clones in this sample may be carry-over from other donors' samples. As DNA, the CDR3 is TGTGCCAGCAGTTCGCGACAGGGAAAGAACACTGAAGCTTTCTTT. Translation: CASSSRQGKNTEAFF.